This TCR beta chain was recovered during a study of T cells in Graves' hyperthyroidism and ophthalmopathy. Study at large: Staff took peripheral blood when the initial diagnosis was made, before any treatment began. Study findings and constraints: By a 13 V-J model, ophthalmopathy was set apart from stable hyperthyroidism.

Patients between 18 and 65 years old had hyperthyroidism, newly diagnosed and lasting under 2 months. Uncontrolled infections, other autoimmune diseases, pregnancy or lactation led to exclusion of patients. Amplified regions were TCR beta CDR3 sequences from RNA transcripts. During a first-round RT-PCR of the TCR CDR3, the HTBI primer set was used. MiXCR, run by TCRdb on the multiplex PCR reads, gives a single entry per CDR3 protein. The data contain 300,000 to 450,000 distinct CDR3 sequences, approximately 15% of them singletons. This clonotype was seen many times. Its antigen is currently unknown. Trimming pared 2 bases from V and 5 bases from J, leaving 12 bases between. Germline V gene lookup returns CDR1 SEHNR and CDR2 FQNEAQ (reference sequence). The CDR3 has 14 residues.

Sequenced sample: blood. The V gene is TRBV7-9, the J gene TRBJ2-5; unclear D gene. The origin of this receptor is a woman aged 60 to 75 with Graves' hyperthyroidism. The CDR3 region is CASSLSGSSETQYF. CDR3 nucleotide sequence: TGTGCCAGCAGCTTATCGGGCTCGTCTGAGACCCAGTACTTC.